The 14 T cell receptor beta chains presented below share a single source sample, sequenced in a study of T cells in lung cancer brain metastases. The repertoire was sequenced with immunoSEQ multiplex PCR; TCRdb's copy has only in-frame clones and lacks some. The repertoire holds around 5,600 clones, with 84% as singletons. Input material: tumor tissue from a brain metastasis. The receptors were sampled from a man aged 50 to 59 with non-small cell lung cancer that had spread to the brain.

The chain uses TRBV5-1 and TRBJ2-3, with D unclear. Germline V gene lookup returns CDR1 SGHRS and CDR2 YFSETQ. The CDR3 has 12 amino acids. Trimming shortened V by 1 base and J by 5 bases, and 5 bases separated the two germline ends. The DNA for the CDR3 is TGCGCCAGCAGCTTGTCTTTAGATACGCAGTATTTT. Protein product: CASSLSLDTQYF.

V gene TRBV6-1 combines with J gene TRBJ1-2; D is unresolved. Germline V CDR1 and CDR2: MNHNS, SASEGT. V was pared by 3 bases and J by 4 bases, with 9 bases between. This CDR3 has 13 residues. CDR3 nucleotides: TGTGCCAGCAGTGAGGCAGCGCTCTATGGCTACACCTTC. It yields the protein CASSEAALYGYTF.

V gene TRBV5-4 combines with J gene TRBJ2-2; possible D gene TRBD2, 5 bases. The germline V gene encodes CDR1 SGHNT and CDR2 YYREEE (reference sequence). V lost 7 bases and J 1 base, leaving 23 bases between the germline ends. There are 18 residues in the CDR3. The CDR3 reads CASAAQLPVAGNTGELFF. In DNA form, the CDR3 reads TGTGCCAGCGCAGCCCAACTGCCAGTGGCGGGGAACACCGGGGAGCTGTTTTTT. Drawing the rest from reference TRBV5-4 and TRBJ2-2, the complete variable domain is ETGVTQSPTHLIKTRGQQVTLRCSSQSGHNTVSWYQQALGQGPQFIFQYYREEENGRGNFPPRFSGLQFPNYSSELNVNALELDDSALYLCASAAQLPVAGNTGELFFGEGSRLTVL.

Of note for this clone: At one boundary the junction diverges from the germline segment, which might be a read error. This sequence joins TRBV30 and TRBJ1-2; 9 bases are a match to TRBD1. The germline CDR1 and CDR2 sequences are GTSNPN and SVGIG (reference sequence). The CDR3 extends over 13 amino acids. For the CDR3, the DNA is TGTGTCTGGAGTACAGGGGGCCACTATGGCTACACCTTC. Encoded protein: CVWSTGGHYGYTF.

The chain is built from TRBV30 and TRBJ1-2, with D tentatively TRBD1 (5 bases). V lost 6 bases, J lost 6 bases, and 14 bases lay in between. This CDR3 is built from 12 residues. CDR1 is GTSNPN, CDR2 SVGIG, per germline (reference sequence). For the CDR3, the DNA is TGTGCCTGCCCGTATTTGGGGCATGGCTACACCTTC. Translated: CACPYLGHGYTF.

This clone was counted once. CDR3 coding DNA: TGCGCCAGCAGTGAGTCCCCGAAGGGAAAACTGTTTTTT. Translation gives CASSESPKGKLFF. This chain uses TRBV10-2 with TRBJ1-4, with D uncertain. Germline V gene sequence: CDR1 WSHSY, CDR2 SAAADI. This CDR3 has 13 residues. The V end was cut by 0 bases, the J end by 10 bases, with 9 bases between.

V usage is TRBV30 and J usage is TRBJ1-4; TRBD1 might be the D (6 bases). Trimming removed 1 base from V and 8 bases from J, with 11 bases in between. From germline, CDR1 is GTSNPN and CDR2 SVGIG (reference sequence). The CDR3 extends over 13 amino acids. CDR3 sequence reads: CAWSAGQPEKLFF. In DNA, the CDR3 is TGTGCCTGGAGTGCTGGACAGCCCGAAAAACTGTTTTTT.

The chain recombines TRBV7-2 with TRBJ1-6; no firm D call. The CDR3 sequence is 15 residues long. Germline V gives CDR1 SGHTA, CDR2 FQGNSA. Trimming removed 5 bases from V and 4 bases from J, with 12 bases in between. In nucleotides, the CDR3 is TGTGCCAGCAGCATAGAAGGAACATATAATTCACCCCTCCACTTT. Translating it yields CASSIEGTYNSPLHF.

The gene calls are TRBV18 and TRBJ1-6; 7 nucleotides agree with TRBD1. Germline V gene lookup returns CDR1 KGHSH and CDR2 LQKENI. CDR3 length: 14 residues. V lost 7 bases to trimming and J lost 8 bases; unmatched junction nucleotides: 8. CDR3 in amino acids: CASLITGADSPLHF. The CDR3 nucleotides are TGTGCCAGCTTAATAACAGGGGCGGATTCACCCCTCCACTTT.

This sequence joins TRBV4-2 and TRBJ1-2; TRBD1 agrees at 12 bases. The CDR3 spans 16 residues. Germline CDR1 is LGHNA and CDR2 is YNFKEQ. J lost 8 bases, V lost 1 base, and 8 bases had no gene match. Written as DNA, the CDR3 is TGTGCCAGCAGCCAAGGACCGGGACAGGGGGCGTTAGGCTACACCTTC. This sequence encodes CASSQGPGQGALGYTF.

The chain links TRBV29-1 to TRBJ1-2, with TRBD1 as a possible D gene (5 bases). V lost 2 bases to trimming and J lost 9 bases, with 13 bases between them. The CDR3 is 12 amino acids. Germline V gene lookup returns CDR1 SQVTM and CDR2 ANQGSEA. CDR3 sequence reads: CSVEKGPVSYTF. The CDR3 DNA reads TGCAGCGTTGAAAAGGGGCCAGTCAGCTACACCTTC.

The rearrangement uses TRBV7-2 and TRBJ2-6; no clear D. The length of the CDR3 is 16 residues. V was shortened by 3 bases and J by 0 bases, with 9 bases between the two germline ends. The germline V gene has CDR1 SGHTA and CDR2 FQGNSA. The CDR3 region is CASSFNGFSGANVLTF. The CDR3 DNA sequence: TGTGCCAGCAGCTTTAACGGGTTCTCTGGGGCCAACGTCCTGACTTTC.

The V call is TRBV27, the J call TRBJ2-7; D is perhaps TRBD1 (5 bases). This CDR3 is built from 17 residues. Germline lookup yields CDR1 MNHEY and CDR2 SMNVEV (reference sequence). V lost 8 bases and J 0 bases, leaving 23 bases between the germline ends. This CDR3 reads CASSLSHSETASYEQYF. CDR3 DNA: TGTGCCAGCTCCCTATCGCACTCGGAGACAGCCTCCTACGAGCAGTACTTC.

V is TRBV18 and J is TRBJ2-7, with 9 bases matching TRBD2. From germline, CDR1 is KGHSH and CDR2 LQKENI. Trimming took 5 bases from V and 4 from J; bases not matched to a gene: 3. There are 13 residues in the CDR3. The CDR3 DNA is TGTGCCAGCTCAGGCGGGGGGGTATACGAGCAGTACTTC. Encoded protein: CASSGGGVYEQYF.